The clone carrying this T cell receptor beta chain was observed a single time. Between the trimmed V and J ends, which lost 2 bases and 3 bases, there was a span of 10 bases. Germline V gives CDR1 KGHSH, CDR2 LQKENI. The CDR3 totals 14 residues. This was the immunoSEQ v3 assay. Sequencing was performed with immunoSEQ multiplex PCR; in TCRdb, only in-frame clones are kept and a portion is missing. The sample holds tens of thousands of clones, around 68% seen once. The record originates from a study of TIL therapy for anti-PD-1-resistant metastatic lung cancer. The wider study: Tumors had a median PD-L1 proportion score of more than 5%.

The time point denotes: pre-treatment sample, taken before nivolumab and TIL therapy. This TCR was sampled from a person between 25 and 79 years old with non-small cell lung cancer. Sample: blood, taken at baseline. J is TRBJ2-5 and V is TRBV18; D may be TRBD2 (6 bases). CDR3 in amino acids: CASSPIAAEETQYF. The CDR3 region has the DNA TGTGCCAGCTCACCAATAGCGGCGGAAGAGACCCAGTACTTC.